These 15 T cell receptor beta chains were sequenced from one sample in a study of early T cells in non-severe SARS-CoV-2 infection. TCRdb recomputed calls from the 5' RACE reads with MiXCR, one row per CDR3 protein. The sample holds more than 65,000 distinct CDR3 sequences; roughly 13% are singletons and the top ten take approximately 5%. Source material: whole blood. The receptor set was obtained from an adult who was a healthcare worker with PCR-confirmed SARS-CoV-2 infection or an uninfected control (not recorded which).

This clonotype was observed at least ten times. The gene calls are TRBV7-6 and TRBJ2-1; tentatively, D is TRBD2 (6 bases). Trimming took 5 bases from V and 6 from J, leaving 20 bases between them. Germline V gives CDR1 SGHVS, CDR2 FNYEAQ. The CDR3 is 16 amino acids. Written as DNA, the CDR3 is TGTGCCAGCAGCCTTAATCCGCGGGGCCCCCTCAATGAGCAGTTCTTC. Residues: CASSLNPRGPLNEQFF.

Only a few counts were recorded for this clonotype. V usage is TRBV10-2 and J usage is TRBJ2-2; D gene uncertain. The CDR3 contains 13 residues. The ends were cut back, 5 bases at V and 10 bases at J, with 14 bases in the middle. CDR1 is WSHSY and CDR2 is SAAADI in the germline V gene. This CDR3 reads CASSRTPTQELFF. CDR3 DNA: TGCGCCAGCAGTCGGACCCCGACTCAGGAGCTGTTTTTT.

This clonotype was observed at least ten times. CDR3 DNA: TGCAGTGCCTCCACTAGCGGGGGGGCCGAGGGTACGCAGTATTTT. Protein product: CSASTSGGAEGTQYF. V gene TRBV20-1 combines with J gene TRBJ2-3, with TRBD2 identical over 13 bases. V gave up 6 bases and J gave up 8 bases; unmatched junction bases: 11. Germline V lookup: CDR1 DFQATT, CDR2 SNEGSKA (reference sequence). The CDR3 sequence is 15 residues long.

In this sample, this clonotype turned up a few times. V gene TRBV18 combines with J gene TRBJ2-1; 9 positions agree with TRBD1. The CDR3 sequence is 17 residues long. Germline loops: CDR1 KGHSH, CDR2 LQKENI. Unmatched junction bases numbered 12, after V lost 6 bases and J lost 3 bases. CDR3 residues: CASSHETGGWNYNEQFF. The CDR3 region has the DNA TGTGCCAGCTCCCATGAGACAGGGGGATGGAACTACAATGAGCAGTTCTTC.

The table lists this clonotype with many counts. At one end the junction does not follow the germline gene, possibly because of a read error. This sequence joins TRBV7-8 and TRBJ2-7; 8 bases line up with TRBD2. Germline CDR1 is SGHVS and CDR2 is FQNEAQ. The CDR3 is 14 amino acids. The CDR3, as DNA: TGTGCCAGCAGCCTAGCGGGCCCCGCCAACGAGCAGTACTTC. This encodes CASSLAGPANEQYF.

This clonotype was found many times. The genes are TRBV9 and TRBJ2-2, with D unresolved. The germline CDR1 and CDR2 sequences are SGDLS and YYNGEE. V was trimmed by 0 bases and J by 6 bases, leaving 9 bases between them. CDR3 length equals 14 residues. CDR3 nucleotide sequence: TGTGCCAGCAGCGTAGATCCGGGCTCCGGGGAGCTGTTTTTT. As protein: CASSVDPGSGELFF.

This clonotype was observed a handful of times. The rearrangement uses TRBV20-1 and TRBJ1-1; 8 nucleotides match TRBD1. The CDR3 contains 14 residues. CDR1 is DFQATT and CDR2 is SNEGSKA in the germline V gene (reference sequence). With V trimmed by 3 bases and J by 7 bases, 10 bases remained unmatched. Here the CDR3 reads CSASVTAGGGEAFF. The CDR3 DNA sequence: TGCAGTGCTAGCGTCACGGCAGGGGGCGGTGAAGCTTTCTTT.

V gene TRBV6-2 or TRBV6-3 combines with J gene TRBJ1-2; D is uncertain. The V gene's germline CDR1 is MNHEY and CDR2 SVGEGT. CDR3 size: 14 residues. Deletions cut 3 bases from V and 0 bases from J, with 8 bases between. The CDR3 reads CASSYRLSNYGYTF. The DNA of the CDR3 is TGTGCCAGCAGTTATCGACTGTCTAACTATGGCTACACCTTC.

This clonotype was detected many times. The V gene is TRBV11-2, the J gene TRBJ2-3; 8 bases fit TRBD2. The CDR3 covers 16 residues. Germline-derived CDR1 and CDR2 are SGHAT and FQNNGV. V shed 5 bases, J shed 2 bases, and the junction held 9 bases outside the gene matches. The CDR3 nucleotides read TGTGCCAGCAGCCCCGGGACTAGTTGGGTCACAGATACGCAGTATTTT. Translating gives CASSPGTSWVTDTQYF.

This clonotype turned up a few times. This may be a read error: a much more frequent sequence differs by one nucleotide. The V call is TRBV14, the J call TRBJ1-1, with D hard to call. Germline values: CDR1 SGHDN, CDR2 FVKESK. Trimming left V 0 bases short and J 1 base short, with 3 bases between. The CDR3 is 13 amino acids. The DNA of the CDR3 is TGTGCCAGCAGCCAAGACGGGAACACTGAAGCTTTCTTT. This gives the protein CASSQDGNTEAFF.

This clonotype showed up just a few times. CDR3 loop: CASKRETYGYTF. DNA for the CDR3: TGTGCCAGCAAGAGGGAAACCTATGGCTACACCTTC. This chain connects TRBV11-2 to TRBJ1-2, with unresolved D. Trimming pared 7 bases from V and 4 bases from J, leaving 10 bases between. The CDR3 sequence is 12 residues long. Germline CDR1 is SGHAT and CDR2 is FQNNGV.

The chain combines TRBV6-2 or TRBV6-3 with TRBJ2-3; 12 bases line up with TRBD2. This CDR3 contains 15 residues. Germline V lookup: CDR1 MNHEY, CDR2 SVGEGT. Trimming removed 5 bases from V and 6 bases from J; junction bases left unmatched: 6. Here the CDR3 DNA reads TGTGCCAGCAGTGCGGGACTAGCGGGTTCGGATACGCAGTATTTT. Its translation is CASSAGLAGSDTQYF.

In its sample, this clonotype was seen many times. V is TRBV7-3 and J is TRBJ1-6; unclear D gene. Germline assignment: CDR1 SGHTA and CDR2 FQGTGA. This CDR3 has 14 amino acids. Between the trimmed V and J ends, which lost 1 base and 0 bases, there was a span of 1 base. The CDR3 sequence is CASSLSSYNSPLHF. Here the CDR3 DNA reads TGTGCCAGCAGCTTAAGCTCCTATAATTCACCCCTCCACTTT.

Ten or more counts support this clonotype. The rearrangement joins TRBV20-1 to TRBJ1-6; D is possibly TRBD1 (5 bases). Trimming stripped 4 bases from V and 9 bases from J, with 16 bases between. This CDR3 is built from 14 residues. Germline lookup yields CDR1 DFQATT and CDR2 SNEGSKA (reference sequence). CDR3: CSAKPGPTSSPLHF. The DNA of the CDR3 is TGCAGTGCTAAACCGGGACCCACATCTTCACCCCTCCACTTT.

This clonotype was counted ten times or more. This chain connects TRBV9 to TRBJ2-1; D is perhaps TRBD1 or TRBD2 (5 bases each). V was clipped by 5 bases and J by 4 bases, with 16 bases between them. The CDR3 is 15 amino acids. Germline CDR1 SGDLS, CDR2 YYNGEE. CDR3 DNA sequence: TGTGCCAGCAGTCGGGACCCTCTAGGGTACAATGAGCAGTTCTTC. This sequence encodes CASSRDPLGYNEQFF.